This T cell receptor beta chain originates from a study of Graves' ophthalmopathy and Graves' hyperthyroidism. Overall study results and limits: Ophthalmopathy progression cases were predicted by the model with approximately 71% sensitivity and 72% to 85% specificity.

Amplified material comprised TCR beta CDR3 regions derived from RNA transcripts. RT-PCR in the first round used HTBI primers; a second-round multiplex PCR followed. TCRdb analysed the multiplex PCR reads with MiXCR anew, one entry per CDR3 protein. The sample records 200,000 to 250,000 distinct CDR3 sequences, just under 30% being singletons. Deletions cut 1 base from V and 7 bases from J, with 10 bases between. The CDR3 has 13 residues. This clonotype has a count of ten or more. What it binds is unknown. The V call is TRBV12-3 or TRBV12-4, the J call TRBJ1-1; D is uncertain. Sequencing was performed on peripheral blood. This clonotype was sampled from a man in his fifties or sixties with Graves' ophthalmopathy. In DNA, the CDR3 is TGTGCCAGCAGTTTAGATGGGCACCTTGAAGCTTTCTTT. Protein sequence: CASSLDGHLEAFF.